The clone carrying this T cell receptor (beta chain) was seen more than once but under ten times. The data were taken from a study of blood T cell repertoires in COVID-19. Source study methods: Reference gene primer amplification gave nucleated cell count estimates. The table came from immunoSEQ multiplex PCR; TCRdb's copy has only in-frame clones and leaves some out. That table gives V, J and clone size, and the DNA gave D and trimming. The sample shows hundreds of thousands of clones, approximately 86% of them seen only once. This CDR3 spans 15 amino acids. Trimming removed 8 bases from V and 8 bases from J, with 22 bases in between. Per the germline V gene, CDR1 is MNHEY and CDR2 is SVGAGI.

This chain links TRBV6-5 with TRBJ1-3, with D perhaps matching TRBD1 (6 bases). The TCR comes from an elderly man with acute or convalescent COVID-19. The material sequenced was peripheral blood. The CDR3 coding sequence is TGTGCCAGCCGGAGGCAGGGGACGAGAGGGGACACCATATATTTT. This codes for CASRRQGTRGDTIYF.